The subject of this entry is one TCR beta chain. As handled by the study authors: Researchers report that nucleated cell counts were estimated from reference gene primer amplification. Clones were read by immunoSEQ multiplex PCR, and TCRdb kept only the in-frame ones, dropping some. V and J calls and clone size come straight from that table; D and trimming were deduced from the DNA. The sample yields tens of thousands of clones, 85% seen once. This sample is drawn from a study of blood T cell repertoires in COVID-19. Turning to the study itself: Researchers got acute and convalescent COVID-19 samples from the United States, Italy and Spain.

The CDR3 contains 11 residues. Per the germline V gene, CDR1 is SGHTA and CDR2 is FQGTGA. V gave up 5 bases and J gave up 14 bases; unmatched junction bases: 5. The sequenced material came from peripheral blood. The V and J genes are TRBV7-3 and TRBJ2-1, with TRBD2 matching 8 bases. This clonotype was obtained from a man older than 75 with acute or convalescent COVID-19. The CDR3 nucleotides read TGTGCCAGCAGCAAAGCGGGAGCAGAGTTCTTC. This sequence encodes CASSKAGAEFF.